The entry that follows covers one T cell receptor (beta chain) sequence. These data are taken from a study of cytomegalovirus exposure and HLA in healthy donors. Trimming cost V 0 bases and J 8 bases, with 11 bases left between them. This CDR3 is built from 13 residues. CDR1 is SGHNT, CDR2 YYREEE, per germline (reference sequence). The PCR employed 60 Vbeta primers together with 13 Jbeta primers. TCRdb's table, derived via immunoSEQ multiplex PCR, lists solely in-frame clones and lacks some. The sample has tens of thousands of clones, roughly 66% seen once. V is TRBV5-4 and J is TRBJ1-1, with TRBD1 as a possible D gene (5 bases). This sequence originates from a woman in her forties or fifties in good health and CMV-seronegative. Sequences were obtained from PBMCs. CDR3 in amino acids: CASSLAQGLEAFF. Here the CDR3 DNA reads TGTGCCAGCAGCTTGGCGCAGGGTTTAGAAGCTTTCTTT.